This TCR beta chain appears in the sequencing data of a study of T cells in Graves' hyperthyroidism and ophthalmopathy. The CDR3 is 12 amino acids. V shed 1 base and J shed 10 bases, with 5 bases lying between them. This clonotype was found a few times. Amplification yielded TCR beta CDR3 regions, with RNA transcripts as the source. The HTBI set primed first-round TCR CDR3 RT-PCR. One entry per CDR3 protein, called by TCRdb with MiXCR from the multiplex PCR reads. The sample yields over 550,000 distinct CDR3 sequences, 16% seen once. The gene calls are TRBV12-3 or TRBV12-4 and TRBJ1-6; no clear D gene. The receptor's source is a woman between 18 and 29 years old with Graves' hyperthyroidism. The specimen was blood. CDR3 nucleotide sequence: TGTGCCAGCAGTTTAGGGAAATCACCCCTCCACTTT. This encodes CASSLGKSPLHF.